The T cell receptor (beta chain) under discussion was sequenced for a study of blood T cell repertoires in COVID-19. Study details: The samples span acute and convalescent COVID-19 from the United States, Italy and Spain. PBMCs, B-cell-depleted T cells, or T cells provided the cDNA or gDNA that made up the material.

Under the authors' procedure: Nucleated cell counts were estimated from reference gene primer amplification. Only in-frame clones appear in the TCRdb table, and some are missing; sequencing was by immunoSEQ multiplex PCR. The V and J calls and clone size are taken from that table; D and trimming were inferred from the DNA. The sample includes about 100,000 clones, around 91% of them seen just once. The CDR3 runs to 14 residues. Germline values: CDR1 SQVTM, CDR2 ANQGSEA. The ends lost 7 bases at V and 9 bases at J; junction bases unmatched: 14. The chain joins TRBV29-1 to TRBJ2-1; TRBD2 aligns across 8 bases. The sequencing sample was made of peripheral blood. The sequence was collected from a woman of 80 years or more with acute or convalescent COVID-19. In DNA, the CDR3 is TGCAGCGCCGATAGCGGGGTAAACAATGGTGAGCAGTTCTTC. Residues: CSADSGVNNGEQFF.